This is a list of T cell receptor beta chains from one sample in a study of shared clonotypes between healthy human individuals. The protocol was immunoSEQ multiplex PCR, while the TCRdb copy is restricted to in-frame clones and leaves out a portion. The sample lists about a million clones, 75% occurring once. Material for sequencing was memory CD4+ T cells sorted from blood. The receptors come from a man younger than 35 in good health. The CDR3 runs from the conserved cysteine through the conserved F or W. The order of the fields is CDR3 protein, CDR3 DNA, J gene, V gene, clone size, D gene. A D gene is named only where the DNA matches it firmly. Clone size, where shown, is once, few, many, or a class for clones that have expanded.

CDR3 protein: CASSPQGNTEAFF; CDR3 DNA: TGTGCCAGCTCACCACAAGGGAACACTGAAGCTTTCTTT; J gene: TRBJ1-1; V gene: TRBV18; clone size: few; D gene: NA
CDR3 protein: CASSVGLAGELGSGELFF; CDR3 DNA: TGTGCCAGCAGCGTAGGACTAGCGGGAGAATTAGGGTCCGGGGAGCTGTTTTTT; J gene: TRBJ2-2; V gene: TRBV9; clone size: NA; D gene: TRBD2
CDR3 protein: CASSDSSVRETQYF; CDR3 DNA: TGCGCCAGCAGCGACAGTAGCGTTCGAGAGACCCAGTACTTC; J gene: TRBJ2-5; V gene: TRBV5-1; clone size: NA; D gene: NA
CDR3 protein: CASSLDSSGANVLTF; CDR3 DNA: TGTGCCAGCAGCTTAGACAGCTCTGGGGCCAACGTCCTGACTTTC; J gene: TRBJ2-6; V gene: TRBV11-3; clone size: many; D gene: NA
CDR3 protein: CASSVDGRWETQYF; CDR3 DNA: TGTGCCAGCAGCGTAGATGGCAGATGGGAGACCCAGTACTTC; J gene: TRBJ2-5; V gene: TRBV9; clone size: NA; D gene: NA
CDR3 protein: CASRPIGSRGREQYF; CDR3 DNA: TGTGCCAGTAGGCCAATAGGGAGTCGGGGGAGAGAGCAGTACTTC; J gene: TRBJ2-7; V gene: TRBV19; clone size: NA; D gene: NA
CDR3 protein: CASSSRGLAEAFF; CDR3 DNA: TGTGCCAGCAGCTCCAGGGGTCTGGCTGAAGCTTTCTTT; J gene: TRBJ1-1; V gene: TRBV7-3; clone size: NA; D gene: NA
CDR3 protein: CASKQAGIYGYTF; CDR3 DNA: TGTGCCAGCAAGCAAGCAGGTATCTATGGCTACACCTTC; J gene: TRBJ1-2; V gene: TRBV6-5; clone size: NA; D gene: NA
CDR3 protein: CASSLEGGLAGGETQYF; CDR3 DNA: TGTGCCAGCAGCCTCGAGGGGGGACTAGCGGGAGGAGAGACCCAGTACTTC; J gene: TRBJ2-5; V gene: TRBV7-9; clone size: NA; D gene: TRBD2
CDR3 protein: CSVELGGDIQYF; CDR3 DNA: TGCAGCGTTGAACTGGGCGGTGACATTCAGTACTTC; J gene: TRBJ2-4; V gene: TRBV29-1; clone size: NA; D gene: NA
CDR3 protein: CASQGNHNSPLHF; CDR3 DNA: TGTGCCAGCCAGGGGAATCATAATTCACCCCTCCACTTT; J gene: TRBJ1-6; V gene: TRBV6-1; clone size: NA; D gene: NA
CDR3 protein: CASSDSSGVGTDTQYF; CDR3 DNA: TGTGCCAGCAGCGACAGTAGCGGGGTTGGCACAGATACGCAGTATTTT; J gene: TRBJ2-3; V gene: TRBV9; clone size: NA; D gene: TRBD2
CDR3 protein: CASSFGTGSDTQYF; CDR3 DNA: TGCGCCAGCAGCTTTGGGACGGGGAGCGATACGCAGTATTTT; J gene: TRBJ2-3; V gene: TRBV5-1; clone size: NA; D gene: NA
CDR3 protein: CASSAGDGSYNEQFF; CDR3 DNA: TGTGCCAGCAGCGCAGGGGATGGATCCTACAATGAGCAGTTCTTC; J gene: TRBJ2-1; V gene: TRBV9; clone size: NA; D gene: NA
CDR3 protein: CAWSEIRDRGRTDTQYF; CDR3 DNA: TGTGCCTGGAGCGAAATCCGGGACAGGGGGCGGACAGATACGCAGTATTTT; J gene: TRBJ2-3; V gene: TRBV30; clone size: NA; D gene: TRBD1
CDR3 protein: CASSHLPGLAGGRRETQYF; CDR3 DNA: TGTGCCAGCAGCCACTTACCGGGACTAGCGGGGGGGCGTCGAGAGACCCAGTACTTC; J gene: TRBJ2-5; V gene: TRBV14; clone size: NA; D gene: TRBD2
CDR3 protein: CASSNQGWLEAFF; CDR3 DNA: TGTGCCAGTAGTAACCAGGGATGGCTGGAAGCTTTCTTT; J gene: TRBJ1-1; V gene: TRBV19; clone size: NA; D gene: NA
CDR3 protein: CASSGAGASSYEQYF; CDR3 DNA: TGTGCCAGCAGTGGAGCGGGAGCCAGCTCCTACGAGCAGTACTTC; J gene: TRBJ2-7; V gene: TRBV2; clone size: NA; D gene: TRBD2
CDR3 protein: CASSAGVDQPQHF; CDR3 DNA: TGTGCCAGCAGCGCAGGGGTGGATCAGCCCCAGCATTTT; J gene: TRBJ1-5; V gene: TRBV7-9; clone size: NA; D gene: NA
CDR3 protein: CASSAQTFGYEQYF; CDR3 DNA: TGTGCCAGCAGCGCTCAAACCTTCGGCTACGAGCAGTACTTC; J gene: TRBJ2-7; V gene: TRBV7-9; clone size: NA; D gene: NA
CDR3 protein: CASSLGGGSYGYTF; CDR3 DNA: TGTGCCAGCAGCTTAGGGGGCGGTTCCTATGGCTACACCTTC; J gene: TRBJ1-2; V gene: TRBV7-2; clone size: NA; D gene: NA
CDR3 protein: CASSSFLDGTYEQYF; CDR3 DNA: TGTGCCAGCAGTTCTTTTTTGGACGGAACCTACGAGCAGTACTTC; J gene: TRBJ2-7; V gene: TRBV28; clone size: NA; D gene: NA
CDR3 protein: CASSLPSGRALEQYF; CDR3 DNA: TGTGCCAGCAGCCTTCCTAGCGGGAGGGCCTTAGAGCAGTACTTC; J gene: TRBJ2-7; V gene: TRBV5-6; clone size: NA; D gene: TRBD2
CDR3 protein: CASSKAGGKGETQYF; CDR3 DNA: TGTGCCAGCAGTAAAGCGGGAGGGAAAGGAGAGACCCAGTACTTC; J gene: TRBJ2-5; V gene: TRBV2; clone size: NA; D gene: TRBD2
CDR3 protein: CAWSPDRRTYEQYF; CDR3 DNA: TGTGCCTGGAGTCCCGACAGGCGGACCTACGAGCAGTACTTC; J gene: TRBJ2-7; V gene: TRBV30; clone size: NA; D gene: NA
CDR3 protein: CASWRGGLNEQFF; CDR3 DNA: TGTGCCAGTTGGAGGGGTGGCCTTAATGAGCAGTTCTTC; J gene: TRBJ2-1; V gene: TRBV2; clone size: NA; D gene: NA
CDR3 protein: CAISDSNRGLGTEAFF; CDR3 DNA: TGTGCCATCAGTGACTCCAACCGGGGGCTCGGCACTGAAGCTTTCTTT; J gene: TRBJ1-1; V gene: TRBV10-3; clone size: NA; D gene: NA
CDR3 protein: CAISAGLAGDNEQFF; CDR3 DNA: TGTGCCATCAGTGCCGGACTAGCGGGAGACAATGAGCAGTTCTTC; J gene: TRBJ2-1; V gene: TRBV10-3; clone size: once; D gene: TRBD2
CDR3 protein: CASSERGRSYEQYF; CDR3 DNA: TGTGCCAGCAGTGAAAGGGGGCGGTCCTACGAGCAGTACTTC; J gene: TRBJ2-7; V gene: TRBV6-1; clone size: NA; D gene: TRBD1
CDR3 protein: CASSSYGGRNTEAFF; CDR3 DNA: TGTGCCAGCAGCTCCTACGGGGGTAGAAACACTGAAGCTTTCTTT; J gene: TRBJ1-1; V gene: TRBV7-2; clone size: NA; D gene: NA
CDR3 protein: CAISGTSGGTDTQYF; CDR3 DNA: TGTGCCATCAGTGGAACTAGCGGGGGCACAGATACGCAGTATTTT; J gene: TRBJ2-3; V gene: TRBV10-3; clone size: NA; D gene: TRBD2
CDR3 protein: CASSPPIGYGEQYF; CDR3 DNA: TGCGCCAGCAGCCCCCCGATCGGGTATGGCGAGCAGTACTTC; J gene: TRBJ2-7; V gene: TRBV4-1; clone size: NA; D gene: NA
CDR3 protein: CASSFFSGSFYNEQFF; CDR3 DNA: TGTGCCAGCAGCTTTTTTAGCGGGAGTTTCTACAATGAGCAGTTCTTC; J gene: TRBJ2-1; V gene: TRBV5-4; clone size: many; D gene: TRBD2
CDR3 protein: CASAGQVSTDTQYF; CDR3 DNA: TGCGCCAGCGCGGGACAGGTTAGCACAGATACGCAGTATTTT; J gene: TRBJ2-3; V gene: TRBV5-1; clone size: NA; D gene: TRBD1
CDR3 protein: CASRRARSYEQYF; CDR3 DNA: TGTGCCAGCAGACGAGCTCGTTCCTACGAGCAGTACTTC; J gene: TRBJ2-7; V gene: TRBV5-6; clone size: NA; D gene: NA
CDR3 protein: CASSTPHYGYTF; CDR3 DNA: TGTGCCAGCAGTACCCCTCACTATGGCTACACCTTC; J gene: TRBJ1-2; V gene: TRBV28; clone size: NA; D gene: NA
CDR3 protein: CASSPTSGASYEQYF; CDR3 DNA: TGTGCCAGCAGCCCCACTAGCGGAGCTTCCTACGAGCAGTACTTC; J gene: TRBJ2-7; V gene: TRBV5-4; clone size: NA; D gene: TRBD2
CDR3 protein: CASSYRDTGYEQFF; CDR3 DNA: TGTGCCAGCAGTTACAGGGATACGGGGTATGAGCAGTTCTTC; J gene: TRBJ2-1; V gene: TRBV6-5; clone size: NA; D gene: NA
CDR3 protein: CASSFDSASDNSPLHF; CDR3 DNA: TGTGCCAGCAGCTTCGACAGCGCCTCCGATAATTCACCCCTCCACTTT; J gene: TRBJ1-6; V gene: TRBV7-8; clone size: NA; D gene: NA
CDR3 protein: CASSRGTSGLQETQYF; CDR3 DNA: TGTGCCAGCAGCCGGGGGACTAGCGGGTTACAAGAGACCCAGTACTTC; J gene: TRBJ2-5; V gene: TRBV11-2; clone size: NA; D gene: TRBD2
CDR3 protein: CASSYKDGYEQYF; CDR3 DNA: TGTGCCAGCAGTTATAAAGACGGATACGAGCAGTACTTC; J gene: TRBJ2-7; V gene: TRBV2; clone size: NA; D gene: NA
CDR3 protein: CASSLQGSAETQYF; CDR3 DNA: TGTGCCAGCAGCTTGCAGGGGAGCGCAGAGACCCAGTACTTC; J gene: TRBJ2-5; V gene: TRBV5-4; clone size: NA; D gene: NA
CDR3 protein: CASSQPGRVQETQYF; CDR3 DNA: TGCGCCAGCAGCCAACCAGGCAGGGTCCAAGAGACCCAGTACTTC; J gene: TRBJ2-5; V gene: TRBV5-1; clone size: NA; D gene: NA
CDR3 protein: CASKLGQPGANVLTF; CDR3 DNA: TGTGCCAGCAAATTAGGGCAGCCTGGGGCCAACGTCCTGACTTTC; J gene: TRBJ2-6; V gene: TRBV27; clone size: NA; D gene: NA
CDR3 protein: CASRDTVNYGYTF; CDR3 DNA: TGTGCCAGCAGGGACACAGTGAACTATGGCTACACCTTC; J gene: TRBJ1-2; V gene: TRBV6-5; clone size: NA; D gene: NA
CDR3 protein: CASSPRGGADTGELFF; CDR3 DNA: TGTGCTAGCAGCCCGCGGGGGGGCGCGGACACCGGGGAGCTGTTTTTT; J gene: TRBJ2-2; V gene: TRBV7-7; clone size: NA; D gene: TRBD2
CDR3 protein: CSVGQGAIGANVLTF; CDR3 DNA: TGCAGCGTTGGACAGGGGGCTATTGGGGCCAACGTCCTGACTTTC; J gene: TRBJ2-6; V gene: TRBV29-1; clone size: NA; D gene: TRBD1
CDR3 protein: CASTYAWGAGTEAFF; CDR3 DNA: TGTGCCAGCACCTACGCCTGGGGCGCGGGCACTGAAGCTTTCTTT; J gene: TRBJ1-1; V gene: TRBV6-5; clone size: NA; D gene: NA
CDR3 protein: CASSVGVGLGEQYF; CDR3 DNA: TGTGCCAGCAGCGTAGGTGTCGGCCTGGGCGAGCAGTACTTC; J gene: TRBJ2-7; V gene: TRBV9; clone size: NA; D gene: NA
CDR3 protein: CASSSGLAGYYEQFF; CDR3 DNA: TGTGCCAGCAGCTCGGGACTAGCGGGATATTATGAGCAGTTCTTC; J gene: TRBJ2-1; V gene: TRBV7-2; clone size: NA; D gene: TRBD2
CDR3 protein: CASSAKIGSYNSPLHF; CDR3 DNA: TGTGCCAGCAGCGCTAAAATCGGATCCTATAATTCACCCCTCCACTTT; J gene: TRBJ1-6; V gene: TRBV5-6; clone size: NA; D gene: NA